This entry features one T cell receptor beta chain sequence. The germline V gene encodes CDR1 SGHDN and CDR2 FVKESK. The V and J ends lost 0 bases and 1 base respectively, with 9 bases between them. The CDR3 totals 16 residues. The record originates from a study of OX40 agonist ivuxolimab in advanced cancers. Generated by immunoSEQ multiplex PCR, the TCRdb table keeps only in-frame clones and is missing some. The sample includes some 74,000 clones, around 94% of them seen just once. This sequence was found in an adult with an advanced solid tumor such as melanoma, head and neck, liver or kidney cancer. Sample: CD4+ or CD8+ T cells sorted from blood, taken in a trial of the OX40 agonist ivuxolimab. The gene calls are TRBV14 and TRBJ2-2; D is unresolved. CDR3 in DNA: TGTGCCAGCAGCCAAGAATTAGTACAGAACACCGGGGAGCTGTTTTTT. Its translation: CASSQELVQNTGELFF.